This is a list of T cell receptor beta chains from one sample in a study of blood T cell repertoires in COVID-19. Libraries were prepared by immunoSEQ multiplex PCR; TCRdb keeps only in-frame clonotypes and omits some of them. The sample lists 250,000 to 300,000 clones, around nine tenths occurring once. The sequenced sample was peripheral blood. These receptors were collected from a woman aged 25 to 39 with COVID-19, enrolled during active disease. Both conserved end residues are part of each CDR3. The D gene is left open where the match is weak. For some rows the clone size is stated as once, few or many, or as a class when expanded; others skip it.

TRBD1 | TRBJ2-2 | NA | TRBV28 | TGTGCCAGCAGATCCCCAACAGGGGCCGGGGAGCTGTTTTTT | CASRSPTGAGELFF
TRBD1 | TRBJ2-7 | once | TRBV5-1 | TGCGCCAGCAGCCAATTGACAGGGGGTAACGAGCAGTACTTC | CASSQLTGGNEQYF
TRBD1 | TRBJ1-4 | NA | TRBV6-6 | TGTGCCAGCAGTTACTGGGACGACAGGGGAGATGAAAAACTGTTTTTT | CASSYWDDRGDEKLFF
NA | TRBJ2-4 | NA | TRBV15 | TGTGCCACCAGCAGAGATTATGGGCGTGTAGGGGTCCTGGCCAAAAACATTCAGTACTTC | CATSRDYGRVGVLAKNIQYF
NA | TRBJ2-1 | NA | TRBV5-1 | TGCGCCAGCAGCTCCGAGGGTTTCTCCTACAATGAGCAGTTCTTC | CASSSEGFSYNEQFF
NA | TRBJ1-5 | NA | TRBV5-1 | TGCGCCAGCAGCTTGGGACTGGCGGGGAATCAGCCCCAGCATTTT | CASSLGLAGNQPQHF
TRBD1 | TRBJ2-5 | NA | TRBV7-2 | TGTGCCAGCAGCCAGGGAGAGGGGGCGGTGGAGACCCAGTACTTC | CASSQGEGAVETQYF
NA | TRBJ1-2 | NA | TRBV2 | TGTGCCAGCAGTGAAGTGCCATCGACGGGGGGCTACACCTTC | CASSEVPSTGGYTF
TRBD1 | TRBJ1-4 | NA | TRBV15 | TGTGCCTCTAAGAGAGGGGGCACAGGGGCTAATGAAAAACTGTTTTTT | CASKRGGTGANEKLFF
NA | TRBJ2-7 | few | TRBV6-6 | TGTGCCAGCGGCTACAGGGACGAGCAGTACTTC | CASGYRDEQYF
NA | TRBJ1-6 | NA | TRBV13 | TGTGCCAGCAGCCTGCTACAGGGTTCACCCCTCCACTTT | CASSLLQGSPLHF
NA | TRBJ2-1 | few | TRBV2 | TGTGCCAGCAGAGAGAGCCATGAGCAGTTCTTC | CASRESHEQFF
TRBD2 | TRBJ2-1 | NA | TRBV7-2 | TGTGCCAGCGGCACCGGGGGGAATTACAATGAGCAGTTCTTC | CASGTGGNYNEQFF
NA | TRBJ2-5 | NA | TRBV7-2 | TGTGCCAGCAGCTTGGGCCCAGACAGGGGAGGGAAAGAGACCCAGTACTTC | CASSLGPDRGGKETQYF
NA | TRBJ2-7 | few | TRBV3-1/TRBV3-2 | TGTGCCAGCAGCCAAGGAACATACTACGAGCAGTACTTC | CASSQGTYYEQYF
NA | TRBJ1-2 | NA | TRBV27 | TGTGCCAGCAGTTTATTACGGGGGGCAAGCTATGGCTACACCTTC | CASSLLRGASYGYTF
TRBD2 | TRBJ2-7 | NA | TRBV5-1 | TGCGCCAGCAGCTCGGGACTAGGGGGAGCCGAGCAGTACTTC | CASSSGLGGAEQYF
TRBD1 | TRBJ2-2 | once | TRBV15 | TGTGCCACCAGCAGAGGACCTGGACAGGTGCGAGGCACCGGGGAGCTGTTTTTT | CATSRGPGQVRGTGELFF
TRBD2 | TRBJ2-7 | NA | TRBV6-1 | TGTGCCAGCAGTGAGCGGGAGTGGGGTTCATACGAGCAGTACTTC | CASSEREWGSYEQYF
TRBD1 | TRBJ1-3 | NA | TRBV19 | TGTGCCAGTTCCGGACAGGGGGAGAACACCATATATTTT | CASSGQGENTIYF
NA | TRBJ2-7 | NA | TRBV5-1 | TGCGCCAGCAGCTCCGTACAATACGAGCAGTACTTC | CASSSVQYEQYF
NA | TRBJ2-3 | NA | TRBV27 | TGTGCCAGCAGATCACAGGGTGATACGCAGTATTTT | CASRSQGDTQYF
TRBD2 | TRBJ2-3 | NA | TRBV7-6 | TGTGCCAGCAGCTTAGCGCGGGGGGGCACAGATACGCAGTATTTT | CASSLARGGTDTQYF
NA | TRBJ2-2 | NA | TRBV7-9 | TGTGCCAGCAGCGCCCGACAGGACACCGGGGAGCTGTTTTTT | CASSARQDTGELFF
NA | TRBJ1-1 | NA | TRBV7-9 | TGTGCCAGCAGCCCTACGGGGGGGCAGCACACTGAAGCTTTCTTT | CASSPTGGQHTEAFF
TRBD1 | TRBJ1-3 | NA | TRBV19 | TGTGCCAGTACCACAGGGGAGCGAAACACCATATATTTT | CASTTGERNTIYF
NA | TRBJ1-1 | NA | TRBV29-1 | TGCAGCGTTGAGTGGAGGGGCACTGAAGCTTTCTTT | CSVEWRGTEAFF
NA | TRBJ1-2 | NA | TRBV19 | TGTGCCAGTAGTCCTGGACAGAACTATGGCTACACCTTC | CASSPGQNYGYTF
TRBD1 | TRBJ1-4 | NA | TRBV20-1 | TGCAGTGCTAGTTCCGGGACAGGGGATGAAAAACTGTTTTTT | CSASSGTGDEKLFF
TRBD2 | TRBJ2-5 | NA | TRBV30 | TGTGCCTGGAGAAGCCTAGCGGGAGTGGCCCAGTACTTC | CAWRSLAGVAQYF
TRBD1 | TRBJ1-5 | NA | TRBV27 | TGTGCCAGCAGTTTCAGGCAGGGGGCACAGCCCCAGCATTTT | CASSFRQGAQPQHF
TRBD2 | TRBJ2-1 | NA | TRBV2 | TGTGCCAGCCGGCCTAGCGGGCGAACCTACAATGAGCAGTTCTTC | CASRPSGRTYNEQFF
NA | TRBJ2-5 | once | TRBV7-2 | TGTGCCAGCAGCCCATGGAGCAACGAAGAGACCCAGTACTTC | CASSPWSNEETQYF
TRBD1 | TRBJ2-3 | NA | TRBV19 | TGTGCCAGTAGTATTAGGACAGGGGGCTACCATACGCAGTATTTT | CASSIRTGGYHTQYF
NA | TRBJ2-2 | NA | TRBV6-5 | TGTGCCAGCAGGCGTCAGGTGACCGGGGAGCTGTTTTTT | CASRRQVTGELFF
NA | TRBJ1-4 | NA | TRBV10-2 | TGCGCCAGCAGTGTGGGGGGACGAGAAAAACTGTTTTTT | CASSVGGREKLFF
NA | TRBJ1-2 | few | TRBV7-8 | TGTGCCAGCAGCAAGGACAGTAACTATGGCTACACCTTC | CASSKDSNYGYTF
NA | TRBJ2-3 | NA | TRBV7-9 | TGTGCCAGCAGCACCGGACAGTATACGCAGTATTTT | CASSTGQYTQYF
NA | TRBJ2-2 | NA | TRBV21-1 | TGTGCCAGCACCCGAAGGAAGGCGGGAGCCACCGGGGAGCTGTTTTTT | CASTRRKAGATGELFF
NA | TRBJ2-5 | NA | TRBV7-9 | TGTGCCAGCAGCTTAAGCAGGGAATTAGAGACCCAGTACTTC | CASSLSRELETQYF
TRBD2 | TRBJ2-1 | NA | TRBV29-1 | TGCAGCGTTGAAGGAGCGGGAGTTGGCAATGAGCAGTTCTTC | CSVEGAGVGNEQFF
NA | TRBJ2-7 | once | TRBV7-2 | TGTGCCAGCAGCTTAACAGGGTACTCCTACGAGCAGTACTTC | CASSLTGYSYEQYF
NA | TRBJ1-1 | NA | TRBV19 | TGTGCCAGTATCCCTAGGTCGGGTTCAAACACTGAAGCTTTCTTT | CASIPRSGSNTEAFF
TRBD1 | TRBJ2-7 | NA | TRBV5-1 | TGCGCCAGCAGCTTTGACACAGGGGTCGAGCAGTACTTC | CASSFDTGVEQYF